A selection of T cell receptor beta chains follows, all from one sample in a study of blood T cell repertoires in COVID-19. Method: immunoSEQ multiplex PCR; TCRdb's copy keeps in-frame clones and lacks some. The data contain over 200,000 clones, about nine tenths of them singletons. The specimen was peripheral blood. Receptor source: a woman aged 60 to 75 with acute or convalescent COVID-19. Each CDR3 is given with its conserved first and last residue. D genes are given only for firm matches. A clone size is listed for some rows: how often the clone was seen (once, few, many), or a class if it is expanded.

J gene	D gene	V gene	clone size	CDR3 protein	CDR3 DNA
TRBJ2-5	TRBD1	TRBV18	.	CASSPPIGQGSRETQYF	TGTGCCAGCTCACCACCGATTGGACAGGGAAGCCGAGAGACCCAGTACTTC
TRBJ2-1	.	TRBV24-1	.	CATSEGGAAYNEQFF	TGTGCCACCAGTGAGGGGGGGGCCGCCTACAATGAGCAGTTCTTC
TRBJ1-2	TRBD1	TRBV19	.	CASRTGTEYGYTF	TGTGCCAGTAGAACGGGGACAGAATATGGCTACACCTTC
TRBJ1-1	.	TRBV3-1/TRBV3-2	.	CASSQGVRTEAFF	TGTGCCAGCAGCCAGGGCGTCAGGACTGAAGCTTTCTTT
TRBJ2-5	TRBD2	TRBV15	.	CATSRGDSGTQETQYF	TGTGCCACCAGCAGAGGGGATAGCGGGACTCAAGAGACCCAGTACTTC
TRBJ1-1	TRBD1	TRBV28	.	CASSLDRRLAFF	TGTGCCAGCAGTTTGGACAGGAGGTTGGCTTTCTTT
TRBJ1-1	TRBD1	TRBV27	.	CASSWDRGATEAFF	TGTGCCAGCAGTTGGGACAGGGGAGCAACTGAAGCTTTCTTT
TRBJ1-1	.	TRBV7-2	few	CASSWRQDPYTEAFF	TGTGCCAGCAGCTGGCGACAGGACCCCTACACTGAAGCTTTCTTT
TRBJ1-5	.	TRBV7-9	.	CASSTGDGAGNQPQHF	TGTGCCAGCAGCACAGGAGACGGTGCCGGCAATCAGCCCCAGCATTTT
TRBJ1-6	.	TRBV7-8	.	CASSLFTGVISPLHF	TGTGCCAGCAGCTTATTTACAGGTGTCATTTCACCCCTCCACTTT
TRBJ2-2	.	TRBV7-9	.	CASSAGVRTGELFF	TGTGCCAGCAGCGCAGGGGTCCGAACCGGGGAGCTGTTTTTT
TRBJ2-5	TRBD2	TRBV19	.	CASSIVASGQETQYF	TGTGCCAGTAGTATAGTAGCTAGCGGTCAAGAGACCCAGTACTTC